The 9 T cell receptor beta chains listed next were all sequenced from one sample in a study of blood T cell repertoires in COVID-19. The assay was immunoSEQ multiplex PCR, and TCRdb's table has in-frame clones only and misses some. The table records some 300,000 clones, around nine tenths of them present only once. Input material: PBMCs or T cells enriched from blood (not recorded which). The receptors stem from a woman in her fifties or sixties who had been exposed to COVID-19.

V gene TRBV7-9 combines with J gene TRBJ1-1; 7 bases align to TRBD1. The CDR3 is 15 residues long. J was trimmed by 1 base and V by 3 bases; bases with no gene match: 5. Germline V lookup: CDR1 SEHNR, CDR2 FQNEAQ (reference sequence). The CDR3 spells CASSLGRDRNTEAFF. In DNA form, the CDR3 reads TGTGCCAGCAGCTTGGGCCGGGACAGGAACACTGAAGCTTTCTTT.

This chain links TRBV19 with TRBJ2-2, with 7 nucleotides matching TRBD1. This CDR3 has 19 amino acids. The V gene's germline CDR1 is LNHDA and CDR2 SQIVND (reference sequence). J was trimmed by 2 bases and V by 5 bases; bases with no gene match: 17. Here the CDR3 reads CASSAHPRDRGSNTGELFF. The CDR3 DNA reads TGTGCCAGTAGTGCGCACCCCCGGGACAGAGGTTCTAACACCGGGGAGCTGTTTTTT.

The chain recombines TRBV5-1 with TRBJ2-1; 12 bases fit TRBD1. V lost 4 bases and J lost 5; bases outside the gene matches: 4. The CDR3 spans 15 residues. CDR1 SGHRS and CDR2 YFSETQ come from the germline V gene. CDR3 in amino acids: CASSAGQGANNEQFF. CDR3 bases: TGCGCCAGCAGCGCGGGACAGGGGGCTAACAATGAGCAGTTCTTC.

DNA for the CDR3: TGTGCCAGCAGTCCTCCCGGGTCCCTCCTCTACGAGCAGTACTTC. It translates to CASSPPGSLLYEQYF. The V and J genes are TRBV28 and TRBJ2-7; D gene ambiguous. The CDR3 is 15 amino acids. Germline V CDR1 and CDR2: MDHEN, SYDVKM. Trimming cost V 5 bases and J 3 bases, with 17 bases left between them.

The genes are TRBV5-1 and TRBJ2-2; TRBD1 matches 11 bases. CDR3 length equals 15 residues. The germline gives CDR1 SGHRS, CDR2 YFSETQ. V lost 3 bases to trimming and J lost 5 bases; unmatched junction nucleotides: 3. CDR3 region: CASSSGQGETGELFF. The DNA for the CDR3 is TGCGCCAGCAGCTCGGGACAGGGGGAGACCGGGGAGCTGTTTTTT.

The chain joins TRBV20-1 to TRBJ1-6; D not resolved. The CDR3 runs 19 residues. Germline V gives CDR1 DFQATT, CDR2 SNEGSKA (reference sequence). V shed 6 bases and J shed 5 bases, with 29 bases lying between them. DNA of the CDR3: TGCAGTGCCAGTTTCCCCCGTGGCACTATCGAGAAGAATAATTCACCCCTCCACTTT. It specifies CSASFPRGTIEKNNSPLHF.

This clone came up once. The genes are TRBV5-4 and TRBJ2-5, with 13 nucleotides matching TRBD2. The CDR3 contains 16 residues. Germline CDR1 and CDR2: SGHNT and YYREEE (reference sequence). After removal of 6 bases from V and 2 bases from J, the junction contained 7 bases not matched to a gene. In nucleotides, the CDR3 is TGTGCCAGCACCCTGACTAGCGGGGGGTATCAAGAGACCCAGTACTTC. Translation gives CASTLTSGGYQETQYF.

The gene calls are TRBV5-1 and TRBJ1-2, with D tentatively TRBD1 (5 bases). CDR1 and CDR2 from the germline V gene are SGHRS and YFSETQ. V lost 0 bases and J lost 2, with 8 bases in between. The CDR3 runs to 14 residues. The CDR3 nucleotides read TGCGCCAGCAGCTTGGCCCCAGGGAACTATGGCTACACCTTC. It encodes CASSLAPGNYGYTF.

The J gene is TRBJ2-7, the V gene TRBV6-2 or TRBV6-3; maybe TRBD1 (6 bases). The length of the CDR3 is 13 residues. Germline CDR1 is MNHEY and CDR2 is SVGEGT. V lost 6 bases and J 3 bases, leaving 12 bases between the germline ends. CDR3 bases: TGTGCCAGCAGCCGGGACAAAAACTACGAGCAGTACTTC. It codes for CASSRDKNYEQYF.